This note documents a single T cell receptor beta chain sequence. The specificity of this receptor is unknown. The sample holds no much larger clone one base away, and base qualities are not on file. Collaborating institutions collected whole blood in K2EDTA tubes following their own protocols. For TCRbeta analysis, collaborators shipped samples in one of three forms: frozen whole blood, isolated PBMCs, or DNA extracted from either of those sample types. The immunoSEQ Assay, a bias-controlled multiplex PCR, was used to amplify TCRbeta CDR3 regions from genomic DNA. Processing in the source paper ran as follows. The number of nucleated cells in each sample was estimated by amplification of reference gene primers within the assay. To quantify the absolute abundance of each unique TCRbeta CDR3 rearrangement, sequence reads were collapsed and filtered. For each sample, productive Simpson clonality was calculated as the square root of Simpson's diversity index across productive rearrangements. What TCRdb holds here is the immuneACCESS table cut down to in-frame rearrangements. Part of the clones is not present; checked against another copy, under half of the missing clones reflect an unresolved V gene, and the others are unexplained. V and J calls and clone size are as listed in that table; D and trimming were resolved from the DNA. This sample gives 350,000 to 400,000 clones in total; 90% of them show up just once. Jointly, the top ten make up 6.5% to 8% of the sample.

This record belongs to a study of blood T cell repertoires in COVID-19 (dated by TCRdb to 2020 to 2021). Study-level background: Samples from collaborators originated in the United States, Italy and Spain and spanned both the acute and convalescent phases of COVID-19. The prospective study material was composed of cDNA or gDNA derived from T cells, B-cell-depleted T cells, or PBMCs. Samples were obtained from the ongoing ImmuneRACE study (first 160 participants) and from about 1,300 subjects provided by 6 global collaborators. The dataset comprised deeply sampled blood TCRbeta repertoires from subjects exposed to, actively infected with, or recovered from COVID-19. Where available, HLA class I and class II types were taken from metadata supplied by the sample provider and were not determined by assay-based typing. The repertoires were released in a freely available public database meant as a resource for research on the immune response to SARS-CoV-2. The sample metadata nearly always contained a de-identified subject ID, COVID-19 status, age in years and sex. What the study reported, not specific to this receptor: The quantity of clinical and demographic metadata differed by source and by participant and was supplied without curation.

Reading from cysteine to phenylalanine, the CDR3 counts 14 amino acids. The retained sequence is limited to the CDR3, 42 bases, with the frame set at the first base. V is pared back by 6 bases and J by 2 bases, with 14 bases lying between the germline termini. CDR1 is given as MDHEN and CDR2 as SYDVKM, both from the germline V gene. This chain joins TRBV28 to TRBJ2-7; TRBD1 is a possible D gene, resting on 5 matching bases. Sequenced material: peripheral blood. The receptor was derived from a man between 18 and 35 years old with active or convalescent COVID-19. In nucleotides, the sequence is TGTGCCAGCAGCGAAGTGGACATAACCTACGAGCAGTACTTC. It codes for CASSEVDITYEQYF. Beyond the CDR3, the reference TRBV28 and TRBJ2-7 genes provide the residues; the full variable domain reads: DVKVTQSSRYLVKRTGEKVFLECVQDMDHENMFWYRQDPGLGLRLIYFSYDVKMKEKGDIPEGYSVSREKKERFSLILESASTNQTSMYLCASSEVDITYEQYFGPGTRLTVT.